The clone carrying this T cell receptor (beta chain) was seen ten or more times. Its specificity is unknown. This specimen belongs to a study of glioma-infiltrating T cells. The germline V gene encodes CDR1 SGHDN and CDR2 FVKESK. The CDR3 length is 12 residues. The V end was cut by 4 bases, the J end by 2 bases, with 5 bases between. Using RNA template, CDR3s of TCR alpha and beta were amplified with iRepertoire arm-PCR. For one-step reverse transcription and amplification, 100-400 ng of tissue mRNA or PBMC total RNA was used. TCRdb ran MiXCR on the multiplex PCR reads and lists one entry per CDR3 protein. This sample carries around 99,000 distinct CDR3 sequences, less than 30% of them seen once, and the ten largest clones take about a third. Broader study findings: Tissue-blood divergence was below expectation in non-neoplastic patients, above in gliomas. Very few CDR3 sequences were shared between tissue and blood.

The sequencing sample was made of glioma tissue, nonneoplastic brain tissue, or PBMCs (not recorded which). The chain has TRBV14 and TRBJ2-5, with D perhaps matching TRBD1 (5 bases). This sequence was found in a human donor with low-grade glioma or glioblastoma, undergoing nonglioma brain surgery, or in good health (not recorded which). The CDR3 DNA reads TGTGCCAGCAGCCGACAGCAAGAGACCCAGTACTTC. This gives the protein CASSRQQETQYF.